This T cell receptor beta chain was profiled in a study of T cell repertoires in cytomegalovirus infection. The CDR3 runs to 14 residues. Germline lookup yields CDR1 ENHRY and CDR2 SYGVKD. Overall study findings and caveats: Dominating the ex vivo response were HLA-C-restricted CMV-specific TCR beta clonotypes.

A single record per CDR3 protein comes from TCRdb applying MiXCR to the reads. The table records 35,000 to 55,000 distinct CDR3 sequences, roughly 19% of them present only once. This clonotype was observed many times. Its antigen is currently unknown. Relative to the germline gene, one junction end is altered; a read error may explain this. The chain recombines TRBV10-3 with TRBJ2-7; either TRBD1 or TRBD2 may fit D (5 bases each). This receptor was taken from a human donor in good health (CMV status not recorded). Some clones in this sample may be carry-over from other donors' samples. Specimen: CD8+ T cells from cultured PBMCs, collected from culture after CMV antigen stimulation. The CDR3 DNA sequence: TGTGCCATCCGTGAGAGGGACGGCTACTACGAGCAGTACTTC. Protein: CAIRERDGYYEQYF.